This T cell receptor beta chain was documented in a study of regulatory T cells in long-lasting Graves disease. The time point: newly diagnosed GD, antithyroid drugs for less than 3 months. The TCR library was made from RNA that had been extracted from PBMCs in TRIzol. Per American Thyroid Association guidelines, Graves' disease was diagnosed. The CDR3 is 14 amino acids. Germline V gene sequence: CDR1 PRHDT, CDR2 FYEKMQ (reference sequence). Between the trimmed V and J ends, which lost 5 bases and 9 bases, there was a span of 14 bases. Broader study findings: Persistent disease was associated with favored TRBV28 usage and with favored use of TRBJ1-2 and TRBJ2-5.

Relying on iRepertoire HTBI primers and Arm-PCR of CDR3 regions, the team built TCR beta libraries. TCRdb re-called the multiplex PCR reads through MiXCR, storing one row per CDR3 protein. The repertoire holds some 560,000 distinct CDR3 sequences, about 16% seen once, with approximately 25% in the top ten. This clonotype has only a few counts. What it binds is not known. These same data were also listed under a study on T cells in Graves' hyperthyroidism and ophthalmopathy.

The TCR comes from a woman aged 40 to 65 with Graves disease. The starting material was peripheral blood mononuclear cells (PBMCs), obtained at new diagnosis, from a patient treated with antithyroid drugs. The chain uses TRBV13 and TRBJ1-6; TRBD1 might be the D (5 bases). CDR3 DNA sequence: TGTGCCAGCAGCCCAAGGGGTTATGGTTCACCCCTCCACTTT. Its protein is CASSPRGYGSPLHF.